These 7 T cell receptor beta chains were all obtained from the same sample, sequenced in a study of blood T cell repertoires in COVID-19. Sequencing used immunoSEQ multiplex PCR; TCRdb keeps in-frame clones, though not all of them. The sample has some 170,000 clones, around 80% seen once; the top ten hold roughly 7.5%. Sequenced: peripheral blood. These receptors came from a man in his sixties with acute or convalescent COVID-19.

The rearrangement joins TRBV11-3 to TRBJ2-2; TRBD1 agrees at 7 bases. This CDR3 region has 15 residues. V lost 5 bases, J lost 2 bases, and 5 bases stayed unmatched. The germline CDR1 and CDR2 sequences are SGHNT and YENEEA. DNA for the CDR3: TGTGCCAGCAGCCTCTGGACAGGAAACACCGGGGAGCTGTTTTTT. Translating it yields CASSLWTGNTGELFF.

As for this clone: The same CDR3 can be traced to other DNA sequences in this sample. This sequence joins TRBV30 and TRBJ2-3; TRBD1 agrees at 7 bases. CDR3 length equals 16 residues. J lost 1 base, V lost 0 bases, and 7 bases had no gene match. CDR1 GTSNPN and CDR2 SVGIG come from the germline V gene (reference sequence). The CDR3 DNA reads as TGTGCCTGGAGTGTATTGGGAACAGGGGGCACAGATACGCAGTATTTT. Translation: CAWSVLGTGGTDTQYF.

CDR3: CASGGGYNEKLFF. The CDR3, as DNA: TGTGCTAGTGGAGGGGGCTATAATGAAAAACTGTTTTTT. This sequence joins TRBV12-5 and TRBJ1-4, with 7 nucleotides matching TRBD1. V lost 6 bases, J lost 4 bases, and 2 bases stayed unmatched. Looked up from germline, CDR1 is LGHNT and CDR2 is FRNRAP. The CDR3 runs to 13 residues.

There are a few counts of this clone. The chain combines TRBV10-1 with TRBJ1-2; TRBD1 matches 9 bases. The CDR3 contains 14 residues. Germline CDR1 and CDR2: WNHNN and SYGVQD (reference sequence). The trim removed 6 bases at V and 4 bases at J, leaving 6 bases unmatched. For the CDR3, the DNA is TGCGCCAGCAGCTCGACAGGGGGAGTCTATGGCTACACCTTC. Translated: CASSSTGGVYGYTF.

This chain connects TRBV27 to TRBJ1-3; no definite D call. The CDR3 loop spans 16 amino acids. Between the trimmed V and J ends, which lost 2 bases and 2 bases, there was a span of 13 bases. The germline CDR1 and CDR2 sequences are MNHEY and SMNVEV (reference sequence). This CDR3 reads CASSLTASRAGNTIYF. The CDR3 region has the DNA TGTGCCAGCAGTTTAACGGCCAGCCGGGCTGGAAACACCATATATTTT.

The chain uses TRBV4-3 and TRBJ2-7; 11 bases are a match to TRBD1. Germline V gene sequence: CDR1 LGHNA, CDR2 YSLEER. This CDR3 has 13 amino acids. With 9 bases clipped from V and 6 bases from J, the junction kept 7 bases outside the gene matches. CDR3: CASATGQGGEQYF. CDR3 DNA sequence: TGCGCCAGTGCTACGGGACAGGGGGGCGAGCAGTACTTC.

The chain recombines TRBV5-1 with TRBJ1-1; 8 bases line up with TRBD1. The CDR3 has 14 amino acids. Trimming took 2 bases from V and 5 from J; bases not matched to a gene: 5. Germline V CDR1 and CDR2: SGHRS, YFSETQ. CDR3 in amino acids: CASSLGQGRTEAFF. The CDR3 coding sequence is TGCGCCAGCAGCTTAGGACAGGGACGAACTGAAGCTTTCTTT.